Listed here is a single TCR beta chain. The sample comes from a study of blood T cell repertoires in COVID-19. Profiled with immunoSEQ multiplex PCR; TCRdb holds only in-frame clones, not every one. The sample records around 97,000 clones, about 90% being singletons. Germline loops: CDR1 KGHDR, CDR2 SFDVKD. V was trimmed by 3 bases and J by 3 bases, leaving 8 bases between them. The CDR3 covers 14 residues. The sample was peripheral blood. This rearrangement joins TRBV24-1 to TRBJ1-5; a weak D match, TRBD1 (5 bases). The TCR comes from a human donor in a cohort sampled during active COVID-19. CDR3 DNA: TGTGCCACCAGTGATATTGGGGCCAATCAGCCCCAGCATTTT. This encodes CATSDIGANQPQHF.